This T cell receptor (beta chain) derives from a study of blood T cell repertoires in COVID-19. At the level of the study: Acute and convalescent COVID-19 samples came from the United States, Italy and Spain.

The CDR3 covers 16 residues. Measured with immunoSEQ multiplex PCR; TCRdb has only the in-frame clones, and not every one. The data hold over 250,000 clones, with about 88% observed a single time. The J gene is TRBJ1-1, the V gene TRBV21-1; TRBD1 reflects the table's D call only, with no check against the DNA. TRBV21-1 corresponds to a pseudogene. The sequence was obtained from a woman aged 70-85 years with COVID-19, enrolled during active disease. The specimen sequenced was peripheral blood. CDR3 DNA sequence: TGTGCCAGCAGCAGCTCCGGGACAGGGACAATTGGTGGGGCTTTCTTT. Its translation is CASSSSGTGTIGGAFF.